The present T cell receptor (beta chain) was sequenced within a study of blood T cell repertoires in COVID-19. Study summary: T cells, B-cell-depleted T cells, or PBMCs provided the cDNA or gDNA that served as material.

Libraries were prepared by immunoSEQ multiplex PCR; TCRdb keeps only in-frame clonotypes and omits some of them. The data show approximately 120,000 clones, 75% to 90% seen once. While infection was still active, Seattle patients were enrolled and then followed longitudinally. The CDR3 contains 15 residues. CDR1 and CDR2 (germline): MDHEN, SYDVKM. Unmatched junction bases numbered 7, after V lost 5 bases and J lost 8 bases. This chain links TRBV28 with TRBJ1-6; 9 bases fit TRBD1. The receptor was derived from a woman over 75 with COVID-19, enrolled during active disease. The specimen sequenced was peripheral blood. The CDR3 coding sequence is TGTGCCAGCAGTGCCTCCGGGACAGGGTATTCACCCCTCCACTTT. It translates to CASSASGTGYSPLHF.